A single sample is the source of the 27 T cell receptor beta chains below, sequenced in a study of T cells in narcolepsy. Produced via immunoSEQ multiplex PCR; TCRdb's table is partial and in-frame only. The table has about 43,000 clones, approximately 89% seen once. Sequencing input: CD45RA- memory CD4+ T cells from PBMCs. The receptors shown here come from a human donor with narcolepsy.

The chain employs TRBV9 and TRBJ1-4; the D gene is possibly TRBD1 (6 bases). CDR1 and CDR2 (germline): SGDLS, YYNGEE. The CDR3 has 14 residues. V shed 3 bases and J shed 7 bases, with 13 bases lying between them. The CDR3 loop reads CASSGTEMSEKLFF. The CDR3 coding sequence is TGTGCCAGCAGCGGGACAGAGATGAGTGAAAAACTGTTTTTT.

The chain has TRBV5-6 and TRBJ1-6; D gene uncertain. The CDR3 sequence is 15 residues long. CDR1 SGHDT and CDR2 YYEEEE come from the germline V gene. The V gene lost 2 bases and the J gene lost 3 bases, with 9 bases spanning the gap. The CDR3 nucleotides are TGTGCCAGCAGCTTCGACGGGATCTATAATTCACCCCTCCACTTT. Protein: CASSFDGIYNSPLHF.

The chain is built from TRBV9 and TRBJ1-3; D gene uncertain. Germline V CDR1 and CDR2: SGDLS, YYNGEE. Trimming took off 7 bases at V and 2 bases at J, with 13 bases between the two ends. The CDR3 is made up of 14 amino acids. CDR3 amino acids: CASRAGGAGNTIYF. DNA of the CDR3: TGTGCCAGCCGCGCCGGAGGAGCTGGAAACACCATATATTTT.

This clone was seen a single time. This chain uses TRBV6-1 with TRBJ2-5; 9 nucleotides match TRBD1. The J call may be mistaken, given a closer DNA end match to TRBJ2-7. The CDR3 has 14 residues. The germline CDR1 and CDR2 sequences are MNHNS and SASEGT. The CDR3 DNA reads TGTGCCAGCAGGGGGACAGGGAGCTCCTACGAGCAGTACTTC. It is translated as CASRGTGSSYEQYF.

This rearrangement joins TRBV7-6 to TRBJ2-3, with D hard to call. This CDR3 has 15 residues. V lost 5 bases and J lost 0, with 12 bases in between. Germline values: CDR1 SGHVS, CDR2 FNYEAQ. CDR3 DNA sequence: TGTGCCAGCAGCGACGGAAGAACTAGCACAGATACGCAGTATTTT. Protein product: CASSDGRTSTDTQYF. The full variable domain, its missing parts supplied by reference TRBV7-6 and TRBJ2-3, is GAGVSQSPRYKVTKRGQDVALRCDPISGHVSLYWYRQALGQGPEFLTYFNYEAQQDKSGLPNDRFSAERPEGSISTLTIQRTEQRDSAMYRCASSDGRTSTDTQYFGPGTRLTVL.

The CDR3 DNA is TGTGCCAGCAGCCGAGCGGGGGGGACCTACAATGAGCAGTTCTTC. This encodes CASSRAGGTYNEQFF. The chain combines TRBV7-2 with TRBJ2-1, with TRBD2 matching over 10 bases. Trimming removed 5 bases from V and 2 bases from J; junction bases left unmatched: 3. CDR1 and CDR2 from the germline V gene are SGHTA and FQGNSA. The CDR3 length is 15 residues.

The chain uses TRBV10-3 and TRBJ2-5, with no clear D. V shed 5 bases and J shed 7 bases, with 14 bases lying between them. Germline values: CDR1 ENHRY, CDR2 SYGVKD. This CDR3 is built from 13 residues. The DNA for the CDR3 is TGTGCCATCAGTATGGACGAGACGGGGACCCAGTACTTC. As protein: CAISMDETGTQYF.

The gene calls are TRBV6-5 and TRBJ2-7, with 10 bases lining up with TRBD1. Germline lookup yields CDR1 MNHEY and CDR2 SVGAGI. With 6 bases clipped from V and 2 bases from J, the junction kept 7 bases outside the gene matches. CDR3 length: 15 residues. The CDR3 sequence: CASSHRDRGPYEQYF. CDR3 coding DNA: TGTGCCAGCAGCCACCGGGACAGGGGTCCCTACGAGCAGTACTTC.

This sequence joins TRBV5-6 and TRBJ2-7; tentatively, D is TRBD1 or TRBD2 (7 bases each). The V end lost 3 bases, the J end lost 4 bases, and 20 bases lay between the germline ends. The CDR3 sequence is 16 residues long. Germline-derived CDR1 and CDR2 are SGHDT and YYEEEE. The chain's CDR3 is CASSYPGGGRPYEQYF. CDR3 nucleotides: TGTGCCAGCAGCTACCCAGGGGGAGGGAGGCCTTACGAGCAGTACTTC.

The V gene is TRBV18, the J gene TRBJ2-5; 8 bases are a match to TRBD1. Germline lookup yields CDR1 KGHSH and CDR2 LQKENI. J was trimmed by 5 bases and V by 3 bases; bases with no gene match: 8. The CDR3 is made up of 15 amino acids. CDR3 DNA sequence: TGTGCCAGCTCACCCATCGGACAGGGCGGGGAGACCCAGTACTTC. Encoded protein: CASSPIGQGGETQYF.

The chain joins TRBV9 to TRBJ2-1; D not certain. CDR1 is SGDLS, CDR2 YYNGEE, per germline. The CDR3 runs 17 residues. Trimming removed 0 bases at V and 0 bases at J, with 13 bases between. DNA for the CDR3: TGTGCCAGCAGCGTAGGCTCCCTGGCGAGCTCCTACAATGAGCAGTTCTTC. It encodes CASSVGSLASSYNEQFF.

This chain uses TRBV5-6 with TRBJ1-5; no firm D call. V was cut by 4 bases and J by 5 bases, with 7 bases left in between. This CDR3 region has 12 residues. The germline CDR1 and CDR2 sequences are SGHDT and YYEEEE. CDR3 sequence (DNA): TGTGCCAGCAGCGGTCACCATCAGCCCCAGCATTTT. It is translated as CASSGHHQPQHF.

The rearrangement links TRBV6-5 to TRBJ1-5; D not certain. There are 14 residues in the CDR3. V gave up 4 bases and J gave up 2 bases, with 9 bases separating them. Looked up from germline, CDR1 is MNHEY and CDR2 is SVGAGI. This chain's CDR3 is CASSSPRGNQPQHF. In DNA form, the CDR3 reads TGTGCCAGCAGTTCCCCGCGGGGCAATCAGCCCCAGCATTTT.

In regard to this clone: The junction departs from the called germline gene at one end, perhaps through a read error. The chain is built from TRBV6-5 and TRBJ1-1; D is ambiguous. The CDR3 has 10 residues. Germline V lookup: CDR1 MNHEY, CDR2 SVGAGI. The CDR3 loop reads CASSYSTMIF. DNA for the CDR3: TGTGCCAGCAGTTATTCGACCATGATCTTT.

The rearrangement uses TRBV27 and TRBJ2-7, with D perhaps matching TRBD1 (6 bases). V gave up 7 bases and J gave up 6 bases, with 19 bases separating them. The CDR3 spans 14 residues. From germline, CDR1 is MNHEY and CDR2 SMNVEV (reference sequence). The CDR3 DNA sequence: TGTGCCAGCAAAACCAAGGGGGAAAGGCTCGAGCAGTACTTC. Translating it yields CASKTKGERLEQYF.

The chain's CDR3 is CASSTRGGRGGYTF. CDR3 DNA sequence: TGTGCCAGCAGTACCCGCGGGGGGCGGGGTGGCTACACCTTC. This chain links TRBV25-1 with TRBJ1-2; D might be TRBD1 (6 bases). This CDR3 is built from 14 residues. V was pared by 5 bases and J by 7 bases, with 17 bases between. The V gene's germline CDR1 is MGHDK and CDR2 SYGVNS.

The chain employs TRBV28 and TRBJ1-5; D possibly corresponds to TRBD1 (5 bases). CDR3 length: 14 amino acids. Trimming stripped 3 bases from V and 2 bases from J, with 8 bases between. Per germline, CDR1 MDHEN and CDR2 SYDVKM. The CDR3 sequence: CASSLTVGNQPQHF. The CDR3 DNA is TGTGCCAGCAGTTTGACAGTTGGCAATCAGCCCCAGCATTTT.

The chain joins TRBV5-1 to TRBJ1-6, with 7 bases lining up with TRBD1. With V trimmed by 4 bases and J by 10 bases, 8 bases remained unmatched. The CDR3 is made up of 14 amino acids. Per the germline V gene, CDR1 is SGHRS and CDR2 is YFSETQ. The CDR3 DNA reads as TGCGCCAGCAGCCTGGGACAGAAGGAATCACCCCTCCACTTT. Translated, it gives CASSLGQKESPLHF.

The V gene is TRBV27, the J gene TRBJ1-5, with no clear D. Germline V gene sequence: CDR1 MNHEY, CDR2 SMNVEV (reference sequence). The CDR3 runs 13 residues. V was pared by 2 bases and J by 8 bases, with 10 bases between. The CDR3 coding sequence is TGTGCCAGCAGTTTAGCCCCACGTGAGCCCCAGCATTTT. The encoded protein is CASSLAPREPQHF.

Concerning this clone itself: The junction departs from the called germline gene at one end, perhaps through a read error. The chain joins TRBV7-8 to TRBJ2-5, with unresolved D. The CDR3 has 11 amino acids. Germline V gene data show CDR1 as SGHVS and CDR2 as FQNEAQ. The CDR3 DNA is TGTGCCAGCGGCTTAGAGGAGACCCAGTACTTC. It specifies CASGLEETQYF.

The chain recombines TRBV7-9 with TRBJ2-5, with 10 nucleotides matching TRBD1. Germline loops: CDR1 SEHNR, CDR2 FQNEAQ (reference sequence). CDR3 length: 16 amino acids. The V and J ends lost 5 bases and 4 bases, in that order; junction bases with no gene match: 10. In DNA form, the CDR3 reads TGTGCCAGCAGCGCAAAGACAGGGGGCTCGGGAGAGACCCAGTACTTC. Translated: CASSAKTGGSGETQYF.

The CDR3 bases are TGTGCCAGTAGTATCGCAGGGTCAACTAATGAAAAACTGTTTTTT. Translation gives CASSIAGSTNEKLFF. The chain combines TRBV19 with TRBJ1-4; perhaps TRBD1 as D (5 bases). V was clipped by 3 bases and J by 0 bases, with 8 bases between them. CDR1 is LNHDA and CDR2 is SQIVND in the germline V gene (reference sequence). The CDR3 covers 15 residues. The whole variable domain, remainder taken from reference TRBV19 and TRBJ1-4, is DGGITQSPKYLFRKEGQNVTLSCEQNLNHDAMYWYRQDPGQGLRLIYYSQIVNDFQKGDIAEGYSVSREKKESFPLTVTSAQKNPTAFYLCASSIAGSTNEKLFFGSGTQLSVL.

CDR3 loop: CASSDGRDRGFTEAFF. As DNA, the CDR3 is TGCGCCAGCAGTGACGGCCGGGACAGGGGGTTTACTGAAGCTTTCTTT. This sequence joins TRBV10-1 and TRBJ1-1; 11 bases line up with TRBD1. CDR3 length: 16 residues. Germline CDR1 and CDR2: WNHNN and SYGVQD (reference sequence). The V and J ends lost 3 bases and 5 bases, in that order; junction bases with no gene match: 8.

The rearrangement joins TRBV2 to TRBJ2-5; 12 nucleotides align to TRBD2. With V trimmed by 8 bases and J by 4 bases, 8 bases remained unmatched. CDR3 length: 15 amino acids. CDR1 SNHLY and CDR2 FYNNEI come from the germline V gene. CDR3 DNA: TGTGCCAGCTTGAGACTAGCGGGAGTGGGAGAGACCCAGTACTTC. Amino acid sequence: CASLRLAGVGETQYF.

The chain employs TRBV5-1 and TRBJ1-2; D is undetermined. V lost 4 bases and J 0 bases, leaving 16 bases between the germline ends. CDR3 length: 16 amino acids. CDR1 and CDR2 from the germline V gene are SGHRS and YFSETQ. The CDR3 here is CASSQTATGTNYGYTF. Here the CDR3 DNA reads TGCGCCAGCAGCCAAACAGCCACGGGGACTAACTATGGCTACACCTTC.

The V gene is TRBV7-2, the J gene TRBJ2-3; possibly TRBD1 for D (6 bases). The CDR3 runs 15 residues. Per the germline V gene, CDR1 is SGHTA and CDR2 is FQGNSA. The V end was cut by 4 bases, the J end by 4 bases, with 15 bases between. CDR3 in amino acids: CASSYSQGRADTQYF. For the CDR3, the DNA is TGTGCCAGCAGCTACTCACAGGGTCGGGCAGATACGCAGTATTTT. Full variable domain (rest looked up from reference TRBV7-2 and TRBJ2-3): GAGVSQSPSNKVTEKGKDVELRCDPISGHTALYWYRQSLGQGLEFLIYFQGNSAPDKSGLPSDRFSAERTGGSVSTLTIQRTQQEDSAVYLCASSYSQGRADTQYFGPGTRLTVL.

The gene calls are TRBV18 and TRBJ2-3; the match to TRBD1 covers 9 bases. The trim removed 4 bases at V and 4 bases at J, leaving 9 bases unmatched. Germline V gives CDR1 KGHSH, CDR2 LQKENI. The CDR3 covers 16 residues. This CDR3 reads CASSHLEGQGPDTQYF. The CDR3, as DNA: TGTGCCAGCTCACACCTTGAGGGACAGGGTCCAGATACGCAGTATTTT.